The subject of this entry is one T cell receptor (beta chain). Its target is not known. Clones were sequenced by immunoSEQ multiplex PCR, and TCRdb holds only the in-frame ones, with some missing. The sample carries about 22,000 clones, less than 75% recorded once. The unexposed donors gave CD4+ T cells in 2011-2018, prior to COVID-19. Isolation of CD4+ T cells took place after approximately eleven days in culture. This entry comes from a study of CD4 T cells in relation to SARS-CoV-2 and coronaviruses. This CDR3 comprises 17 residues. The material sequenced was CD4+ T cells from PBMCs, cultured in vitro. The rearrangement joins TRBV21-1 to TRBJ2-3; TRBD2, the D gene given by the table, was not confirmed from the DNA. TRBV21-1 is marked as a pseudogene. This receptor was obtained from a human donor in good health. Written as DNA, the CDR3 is TGTGCCAGCACCGATCGCGCCCGTGGGAGGTGGGTAGATACGCAGTATTTT. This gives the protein CASTDRARGRWVDTQYF.